Listed here is a single TCR beta chain. Its antigen is not known. TCRdb keeps only in-frame clones here, not all; method: immunoSEQ multiplex PCR. This table holds 25,000 to 35,000 clones, 60% to 80% found once. Controls came from buffy coats of healthy blood donors. The data originate from a study of STAT5B mutations in CD4+ large granular lymphocyte leukemia. On the study more broadly: Among healthy controls, a particular HLA allele went with more CDR3 'QG' motifs.

Whole-study results and caveats: Main leukemic clonotypes were patient-specific, but around 25% appeared at low frequency elsewhere.

The receptor was isolated from a human donor in good health. The sequencing input was CD4+ T cells from blood buffy coats.

Written as DNA, the CDR3 is TGTGCCAGCAGTGCCCGAGCGGGGGGGGCAGATACGCAGTATTTT. The encoded protein is CASSARAGGADTQYF. The gene calls are TRBV2 and TRBJ2-3; 10 bases fit TRBD2. The germline V gene encodes CDR1 SNHLY and CDR2 FYNNEI. The CDR3 runs 15 residues. V was pared by 4 bases and J by 4 bases, with 5 bases of the junction left unmatched.